A single sample gave rise to the 20 T cell receptor beta chains below, sequenced in a study of shared clonotypes between healthy human individuals (dated by TCRdb to the early 2020s). Library construction relied on the immunoSEQ multiplex PCR assay. Held by TCRdb, this immuneACCESS table contains in-frame sequences only and omits some clones. Under half of the omission traces to an unresolved V gene where checked; the cause of the rest is unknown. Counted in this sample were about a million clones; less than 85% of them appeared once. About 1.5% of the sample comes from the top ten. Specimen: memory CD4+ T cells sorted from blood. According to the study, the label for this sample's cell subset or site signals: CD45RA-negative fraction. Source of these receptors: a man younger than 35 in good health.

The genes are TRBV28 and TRBJ1-6, with D perhaps matching TRBD1 (5 bases). Germline V gene sequence: CDR1 MDHEN, CDR2 SYDVKM. This CDR3 region has 17 residues. Between the trimmed V and J ends, which lost 5 bases and 9 bases, there was a span of 23 bases. This chain's CDR3 is CASSLKGVGAKSSPLHF. CDR3 sequence (DNA): TGTGCCAGCAGTCTCAAAGGGGTCGGGGCCAAGAGTTCACCCCTCCACTTT.

This sequence joins TRBV6-1 and TRBJ2-7; D perhaps matches TRBD2 (5 bases). Trimming cost V 4 bases and J 4 bases, with 11 bases left between them. Germline V gene sequence: CDR1 MNHNS, CDR2 SASEGT. This CDR3 has 13 amino acids. The CDR3 coding sequence is TGTGCCAGCAGTGGGACTCATAGGTACGAGCAGTACTTC. Amino acid sequence: CASSGTHRYEQYF.

V gene TRBV10-1 combines with J gene TRBJ2-1; 7 bases agree with TRBD2. CDR3 length: 13 residues. Germline V gives CDR1 WNHNN, CDR2 SYGVQD (reference sequence). V dropped 3 bases and J dropped 6; count of bases not matched to a gene: 2. CDR3 in amino acids: CASSEAGTNEQFF. The DNA of the CDR3 is TGCGCCAGCAGTGAAGCGGGAACCAATGAGCAGTTCTTC.

This rearrangement joins TRBV10-3 to TRBJ2-3; the match to TRBD1 covers 11 bases. The ends lost 2 bases at V and 2 bases at J; junction bases unmatched: 3. The CDR3 length is 16 residues. Per the germline V gene, CDR1 is ENHRY and CDR2 is SYGVKD. The CDR3 coding sequence is TGTGCCATCAGTGAGGGACAGGGGGCTTACACAGATACGCAGTATTTT. Translation gives CAISEGQGAYTDTQYF.

The CDR3 nucleotides are TGTGCCAGCTCGCCCGCTTCTAATAGACAGCTATGGGAGACCCAGTACTTC. Protein sequence: CASSPASNRQLWETQYF. The rearrangement uses TRBV18 and TRBJ2-5, with D perhaps TRBD1 (5 bases). The CDR3 has 17 amino acids. The germline gives CDR1 KGHSH, CDR2 LQKENI. V lost 6 bases and J lost 5, with 25 bases in between.

The rearrangement links TRBV6-1 to TRBJ2-7; TRBD2 is a possible D gene (6 bases). This CDR3 is 13 amino acids long. The germline V gene has CDR1 MNHNS and CDR2 SASEGT. V gave up 6 bases and J gave up 6 bases, with 15 bases separating them. The CDR3 spells CASSARGGAEQYF. The CDR3 DNA follows: TGTGCCAGCAGCGCAAGGGGAGGCGCCGAGCAGTACTTC.

Only one count was recorded for this clone. The chain has TRBV4-3 and TRBJ2-7, with 7 nucleotides matching TRBD2. Germline lookup yields CDR1 LGHNA and CDR2 YSLEER. The CDR3 is 17 residues long. V dropped 0 bases and J dropped 2; count of bases not matched to a gene: 10. This chain's CDR3 is CASSQDSATSATYEQYF. The CDR3 nucleotides read TGCGCCAGCAGCCAAGACTCAGCCACTAGCGCTACCTACGAGCAGTACTTC.

This clone appeared a few times. The chain links TRBV18 to TRBJ1-5; a possible D gene is TRBD1 (5 bases). The CDR3 is 16 residues long. Germline lookup yields CDR1 KGHSH and CDR2 LQKENI. V shed 2 bases and J shed 0 bases, with 11 bases lying between them. The CDR3 sequence is CASSPGGTYSNQPQHF. CDR3 in DNA: TGTGCCAGCTCACCAGGGGGAACCTATAGCAATCAGCCCCAGCATTTT.

This clone was seen a handful of times. The chain links TRBV10-3 to TRBJ1-1, with TRBD1 identical over 7 bases. Trimming removed 2 bases from V and 4 bases from J; junction bases left unmatched: 4. CDR3 length: 14 amino acids. Germline V lookup: CDR1 ENHRY, CDR2 SYGVKD. DNA for the CDR3: TGTGCCATCAGTGAGGGCAGGGGGAGCACTGAAGCTTTCTTT. Its protein product is CAISEGRGSTEAFF.

This clone appeared a few times. The sample carries other DNA sequences with the same CDR3. The chain is built from TRBV28 and TRBJ1-1; no reliable D call. Looked up from germline, CDR1 is MDHEN and CDR2 is SYDVKM. Trimming left V 2 bases short and J 1 base short, with 2 bases between. This CDR3 contains 12 residues. The CDR3 sequence: CASSLRNTEAFF. The CDR3 DNA follows: TGTGCCAGCAGTTTAAGGAACACTGAAGCTTTCTTT.

This chain joins TRBV6-5 and TRBJ1-2; 9 bases match TRBD1. This CDR3 region has 12 residues. With 10 bases clipped from V and 3 bases from J, the junction kept 3 bases outside the gene matches. From germline, CDR1 is MNHEY and CDR2 SVGAGI. CDR3 residues: CATRTGDYGYTF. CDR3 coding DNA: TGTGCCACCAGGACAGGGGACTATGGCTACACCTTC.

This clone was seen just once. The chain uses TRBV7-2 and TRBJ2-7; D unclear. The germline V gene encodes CDR1 SGHTA and CDR2 FQGNSA. Trimming stripped 4 bases from V and 3 bases from J, with 13 bases between. This CDR3 is 14 amino acids long. The CDR3 DNA follows: TGTGCCAGCAGCTCCCGGGCCAACGTCTACGAGCAGTACTTC. Residues: CASSSRANVYEQYF.

This sequence joins TRBV29-1 and TRBJ1-1; D is undetermined. CDR1 SQVTM and CDR2 ANQGSEA come from the germline V gene. There are 13 residues in the CDR3. Trimming removed 4 bases at V and 0 bases at J, with 9 bases between. CDR3 sequence reads: CSVAGQLNTEAFF. In nucleotides, the CDR3 is TGCAGCGTTGCCGGCCAACTGAACACTGAAGCTTTCTTT.

The J gene is TRBJ1-1, the V gene TRBV6-1, with D uncertain. V was shortened by 7 bases and J by 11 bases, with 23 bases between the two germline ends. The CDR3 has 14 amino acids. Germline assignment: CDR1 MNHNS and CDR2 SASEGT. The CDR3 sequence is CASTLAGSGPRAFF. The CDR3 DNA follows: TGTGCCAGCACCCTTGCGGGGTCCGGACCGAGGGCTTTCTTT.

The J gene is TRBJ1-6, the V gene TRBV14; 8 nucleotides agree with TRBD1. This CDR3 spans 20 amino acids. The germline V gene has CDR1 SGHDN and CDR2 FVKESK. Trimming removed 0 bases from V and 7 bases from J; junction bases left unmatched: 17. The CDR3 region is CASSQERTDREVLRNSPLHF. The CDR3 DNA follows: TGTGCCAGCAGCCAAGAAAGGACGGACAGGGAAGTTCTGAGAAATTCACCCCTCCACTTT.

The V gene is TRBV4-1, the J gene TRBJ2-3; possibly TRBD2 for D (5 bases). The CDR3 is 12 residues long. V lost 1 base, J lost 9 bases, and 8 bases lay in between. Germline V gene lookup returns CDR1 MGHRA and CDR2 YSYEKL. This CDR3 is CASSQADSTQYF. In DNA form, the CDR3 reads TGCGCCAGCAGCCAAGCGGACTCAACGCAGTATTTT.

This rearrangement joins TRBV6-5 to TRBJ2-1; D is uncertain. CDR1 MNHEY and CDR2 SVGAGI come from the germline V gene. CDR3 length equals 15 residues. Trimming took off 0 bases at V and 10 bases at J, with 16 bases between the two ends. DNA of the CDR3: TGTGCCAGCAGTTACTCGACTGGTTTTGGAACAGAGCAGTTCTTC. Translating it yields CASSYSTGFGTEQFF.

The sample holds one count of this clone. The V gene is TRBV12-5, the J gene TRBJ1-3; possible D gene TRBD1, 6 bases. The CDR3 is 16 amino acids. V lost 2 bases, J lost 0 bases, and 11 bases lay in between. Germline CDR1 LGHNT, CDR2 FRNRAP. The CDR3 loop is CASGLFPGVSGNTIYF. CDR3 in DNA: TGTGCTAGTGGTTTGTTCCCAGGGGTCTCTGGAAACACCATATATTTT.

J is TRBJ1-4 and V is TRBV15; the D is unclear. The CDR3 totals 14 residues. CDR1 is LNHNV and CDR2 is YYDKDF in the germline V gene (reference sequence). The ends were cut back, 2 bases at V and 7 bases at J, with 11 bases in the middle. CDR3 sequence (DNA): TGTGCCACCAGCAGACCCTCAGTCAGTGAAAAACTGTTTTTT. Its translation: CATSRPSVSEKLFF.

This clone was observed once. The chain uses TRBV7-2 and TRBJ2-6; D gene uncertain. The V end lost 3 bases, the J end lost 0 bases, and 12 bases lay between the germline ends. This CDR3 has 17 residues. Per the germline V gene, CDR1 is SGHTA and CDR2 is FQGNSA. CDR3 coding DNA: TGTGCCAGCAGCTTCTCCGTACGAAGCTCTGGGGCCAACGTCCTGACTTTC. Translation: CASSFSVRSSGANVLTF.